The 21 T cell receptor beta chains listed next were all sequenced from one sample in a study of regulatory T cells in long-lasting Graves disease. Time point indicated: persistent/refractory GD, antithyroid drugs over 5 years with positive TRAb. From RNA extracted from PBMCs, the TCR library was made. Through Arm-PCR of CDR3 regions and iRepertoire HTBI primers, TCR beta libraries were built. Using its own MiXCR run on the multiplex PCR reads, TCRdb lists one record per CDR3 protein. The table has 300,000 to 350,000 distinct CDR3 sequences, around 20% seen once. Specimen: peripheral blood mononuclear cells (PBMCs), collected when the disease was refractory, from a patient treated with antithyroid drugs. The receptors were sampled from a female donor with Graves disease.

Many counts were recorded for this clonotype. The chain has TRBV28 and TRBJ2-5, with a weak D call TRBD1 (8 bases). V lost 6 bases, J lost 4 bases, and 15 bases lay in between. The CDR3 has 14 residues. Per germline, CDR1 MDHEN and CDR2 SYDVKM. CDR3 DNA: TGTGCCAGCAGCACGAACAGGGGGGGAGAGACCCAGTACTTC. It codes for CASSTNRGGETQYF.

The J gene is TRBJ1-1, the V gene TRBV7-9; possibly TRBD1 for D (5 bases). V was cut by 8 bases and J by 5 bases, with 18 bases left in between. The length of the CDR3 is 14 residues. The germline gives CDR1 SEHNR, CDR2 FQNEAQ (reference sequence). The CDR3 reads CASSPSREQTEAFF. Written as DNA, the CDR3 is TGTGCCAGCTCTCCAAGCAGGGAACAGACTGAAGCTTTCTTT.

This clonotype was seen more than once but under ten times. The chain joins TRBV19 to TRBJ1-4; a possible D gene is TRBD1 (5 bases). CDR3 size: 16 residues. The V gene lost 5 bases and the J gene lost 0 bases, with 13 bases spanning the gap. The germline V gene has CDR1 LNHDA and CDR2 SQIVND (reference sequence). CDR3 DNA sequence: TGTGCCAGTAGTCACGGACAAGCGGCAACTAATGAAAAACTGTTTTTT. Its protein is CASSHGQAATNEKLFF. Supplemented by reference TRBV19 and TRBJ1-4, the full variable domain reads DGGITQSPKYLFRKEGQNVTLSCEQNLNHDAMYWYRQDPGQGLRLIYYSQIVNDFQKGDIAEGYSVSREKKESFPLTVTSAQKNPTAFYLCASSHGQAATNEKLFFGSGTQLSVL.

The sample holds many counts of this clonotype. The chain has TRBV2 and TRBJ1-1; 8 bases agree with TRBD1. The germline V gene has CDR1 SNHLY and CDR2 FYNNEI. The CDR3 extends over 16 amino acids. Germline trimming cut 2 bases from V and 3 bases from J; bases unmatched to any gene: 8. In nucleotides, the CDR3 is TGTGCCAGCAGTGAACCCTGGACAGGGAGATACACTGAAGCTTTCTTT. Translation: CASSEPWTGRYTEAFF.

This clonotype has ten or more counts. The gene calls are TRBV7-3 and TRBJ2-4; D call uncertain. The V gene's germline CDR1 is SGHTA and CDR2 FQGTGA. V shed 3 bases and J shed 0 bases, with 12 bases lying between them. This CDR3 has 16 amino acids. CDR3 residues: CASSFIRHLAKNIQYF. The CDR3 region has the DNA TGTGCCAGCAGCTTCATTCGCCACCTAGCCAAAAACATTCAGTACTTC.

This clonotype has ten or more counts. This chain connects TRBV11-1 to TRBJ1-1; D call uncertain. This CDR3 region has 15 residues. The V and J ends lost 3 bases and 4 bases respectively, with 15 bases between them. CDR1 SGHAT and CDR2 FQDESV come from the germline V gene (reference sequence). The CDR3 protein is CASSLRSVVGTEAFF. The CDR3 DNA follows: TGTGCCAGCAGCTTGAGGAGTGTGGTGGGCACTGAAGCTTTCTTT.

The rearrangement links TRBV2 to TRBJ1-4, with D possibly matching TRBD1 (5 bases). From germline, CDR1 is SNHLY and CDR2 FYNNEI. This CDR3 is 11 amino acids long. V was shortened by 8 bases and J by 13 bases, with 14 bases between the two germline ends. The DNA of the CDR3 is TGTGCCAGCCGAGGGACGGAGGGACTGTTTTTT. Protein product: CASRGTEGLFF.

This chain connects TRBV7-2 to TRBJ2-2; D may correspond to TRBD1 or TRBD2 (5 bases each). V lost 5 bases, J lost 3 bases, and 13 bases lay in between. The CDR3 contains 15 residues. Per the germline V gene, CDR1 is SGHTA and CDR2 is FQGNSA. The CDR3 nucleotides read TGTGCCAGCAGCCGCCTGTTGGGGGACACCGGGGAGCTGTTTTTT. Protein product: CASSRLLGDTGELFF.

This clonotype was observed many times. This chain links TRBV18 with TRBJ1-6; D may be TRBD1 (6 bases). The CDR3 loop spans 15 amino acids. Germline CDR1 and CDR2: KGHSH and LQKENI. V gave up 2 bases and J gave up 9 bases, with 14 bases separating them. The CDR3 here is CASSPIPQGASPLHF. As DNA, the CDR3 is TGTGCCAGCTCACCAATACCACAGGGCGCTTCACCCCTCCACTTT.

CDR3 sequence reads: CASSVRGVAYNEQFF. Here the CDR3 DNA reads TGTGCCAGCAGCGTTCGGGGGGTCGCCTACAATGAGCAGTTCTTC. The gene calls are TRBV2 and TRBJ2-1, with 7 nucleotides matching TRBD2. This CDR3 has 15 amino acids. V was clipped by 6 bases and J by 2 bases; unmatched bases: 7. Germline-derived CDR1 and CDR2 are SNHLY and FYNNEI.

This clonotype was seen at least ten times. The chain links TRBV27 to TRBJ2-7; the D gene could be TRBD1 or TRBD2 (5 bases each). Germline V gene lookup returns CDR1 MNHEY and CDR2 SMNVEV (reference sequence). CDR3 length: 15 residues. V lost 0 bases, J lost 3 bases, and 12 bases lay in between. CDR3 nucleotides: TGTGCCAGCAGTTTATCAGGGGCCGGAGGCTACGAGCAGTACTTC. Encoded protein: CASSLSGAGGYEQYF.

This clonotype was recorded many times. The chain's CDR3 is CASSLYAGGTYEQYF. The DNA for the CDR3 is TGTGCCAGCAGCTTATACGCCGGCGGAACCTACGAGCAGTACTTC. The chain employs TRBV11-2 and TRBJ2-7, with D uncertain. In germline, CDR1 is SGHAT, CDR2 FQNNGV. The ends were cut back, 2 bases at V and 2 bases at J, with 13 bases in the middle. The CDR3 is 15 residues long.

This clonotype was detected only a few times. This chain links TRBV4-1 with TRBJ1-2; D remains ambiguous. The ends were cut back, 3 bases at V and 4 bases at J, with 12 bases in the middle. Germline CDR1 reads MGHRA; CDR2 reads YSYEKL. This CDR3 has 14 residues. CDR3 amino acids: CASSQNSGGYGYTF. Here the CDR3 DNA reads TGCGCCAGCAGCCAGAACTCAGGAGGCTATGGCTACACCTTC.

This chain connects TRBV6-2 or TRBV6-3 to TRBJ1-1; D perhaps matches TRBD1 (5 bases). Looked up from germline, CDR1 is MNHEY and CDR2 is SVGEGT. CDR3 size: 15 residues. The V end was cut by 1 base, the J end by 0 bases, with 9 bases between. In nucleotides, the CDR3 is TGTGCCAGCAGTTACTATGCAGGGATGAACACTGAAGCTTTCTTT. It specifies CASSYYAGMNTEAFF.

This clonotype occurred many times. The V gene is TRBV12-3 or TRBV12-4, the J gene TRBJ1-6; 12 bases line up with TRBD1. The CDR3 is 14 amino acids. J gave up 8 bases and V 6 bases, and 2 bases lay outside the gene matches. CDR3 in DNA: TGTGCCAGCAGGGGACAGGGGGCATATTCACCCCTCCACTTT. Amino acid sequence: CASRGQGAYSPLHF.

This clonotype was recorded a few times. Being one base from a much bigger clone, this may be a read error. V is TRBV11-2 and J is TRBJ2-5; D perhaps matches TRBD2 (6 bases). TRBJ2-1 explains the end of the DNA better; the J call may be wrong. Looked up from germline, CDR1 is SGHAT and CDR2 is FQNNGV. This CDR3 spans 15 amino acids. CDR3 DNA sequence: TGTGCCAGCAGCCCCGGGACTGGCGGGATGAGTGAGCAGTTCTTC. Translating it yields CASSPGTGGMSEQFF.

The chain joins TRBV11-2 to TRBJ2-3; 9 nucleotides match TRBD2. The junction had 5 bases not matched to a gene; V was cut back by 5 bases and J by 2 bases. The CDR3 runs to 15 residues. Per germline, CDR1 SGHAT and CDR2 FQNNGV. The CDR3 reads CASSPAGGLTDTQYF. The CDR3 coding sequence is TGTGCCAGCAGCCCCGCGGGGGGGCTCACAGATACGCAGTATTTT.

This chain uses TRBV7-8 with TRBJ2-7; perhaps TRBD2 as D (5 bases). The germline V gene has CDR1 SGHVS and CDR2 FQNEAQ. Deletions cut 1 base from V and 5 bases from J, with 12 bases between. CDR3 size: 14 residues. CDR3 residues: CASSLVLAGHEQYF. DNA of the CDR3: TGTGCCAGCAGCTTAGTCCTAGCCGGGCACGAGCAGTACTTC.

This clonotype came up many times. The chain recombines TRBV27 with TRBJ1-2; 9 bases are shared with TRBD1. The V gene's germline CDR1 is MNHEY and CDR2 SMNVEV (reference sequence). Germline trimming cut 7 bases from V and 2 bases from J; bases unmatched to any gene: 2. The CDR3 spans 13 residues. The CDR3 reads CASKDRGNYGYTF. The CDR3 DNA sequence: TGTGCCAGCAAGGACAGGGGCAACTATGGCTACACCTTC.

This chain uses TRBV27 with TRBJ1-6, with 9 bases matching TRBD1. This CDR3 region has 13 residues. V shed 6 bases, J shed 10 bases, and the junction held 4 bases outside the gene matches. Germline CDR1 and CDR2: MNHEY and SMNVEV (reference sequence). The chain's CDR3 is CASSITGGSPLHF. CDR3 DNA sequence: TGTGCCAGCAGCATCACAGGGGGCTCACCCCTCCACTTT.

In its sample, this clonotype was seen many times. This chain links TRBV27 with TRBJ2-5, with 7 bases aligning to TRBD2. The V and J ends lost 6 bases and 3 bases, in that order; junction bases with no gene match: 4. CDR3 size: 13 residues. From germline, CDR1 is MNHEY and CDR2 SMNVEV (reference sequence). CDR3 sequence (DNA): TGTGCCAGCAGCCGGGAGGCCAAAGAGACCCAGTACTTC. Protein product: CASSREAKETQYF.